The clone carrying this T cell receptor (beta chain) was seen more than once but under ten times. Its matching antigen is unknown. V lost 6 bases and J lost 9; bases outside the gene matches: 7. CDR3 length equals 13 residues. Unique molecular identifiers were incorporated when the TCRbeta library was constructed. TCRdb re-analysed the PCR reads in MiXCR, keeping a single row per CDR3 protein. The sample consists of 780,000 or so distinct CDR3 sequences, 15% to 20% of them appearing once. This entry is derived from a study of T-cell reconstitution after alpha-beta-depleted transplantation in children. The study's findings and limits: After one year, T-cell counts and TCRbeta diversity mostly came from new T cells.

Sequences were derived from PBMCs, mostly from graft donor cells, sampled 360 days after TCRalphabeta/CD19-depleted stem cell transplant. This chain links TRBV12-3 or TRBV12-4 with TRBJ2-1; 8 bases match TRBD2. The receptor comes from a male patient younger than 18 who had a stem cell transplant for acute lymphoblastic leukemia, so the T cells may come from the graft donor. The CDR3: CASSRGGRFEQFF. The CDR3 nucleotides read TGTGCCAGCAGCCGGGGGGGGAGATTTGAGCAGTTCTTC.